The 7 T cell receptor beta chains given below trace back to one sample, sequenced in a study of intratumoral heterogeneity in liver cancer. Each tumour sample represents a distinct, spatially separated region of the hepatocellular carcinoma nodule. Generated by immunoSEQ multiplex PCR, the TCRdb table keeps only in-frame clones and is missing some. Of some 3,600 clones listed, 47% were seen once; the top ten hold about 28%. The sample in question was tumor tissue, obtained before any cancer treatment. The source is a man in his sixties or seventies with hepatocellular carcinoma.

The chain couples TRBV10-3 to TRBJ1-5, with D hard to call. CDR3 size: 13 residues. Germline V gene lookup returns CDR1 ENHRY and CDR2 SYGVKD. The ends were cut back, 6 bases at V and 5 bases at J, with 11 bases in the middle. The CDR3 region is CAIRSGADQPQHF. The CDR3 nucleotides are TGTGCCATCAGATCGGGAGCCGATCAGCCCCAGCATTTT.

This clone was counted once. The V call is TRBV29-1, the J call TRBJ2-3; 13 nucleotides match TRBD2. The CDR3 runs to 16 residues. V was pared by 2 bases and J by 1 base, with 3 bases of the junction left unmatched. CDR1 and CDR2 from the germline V gene are SQVTM and ANQGSEA. The CDR3: CSVEMTSGGRTDTQYF. The CDR3 region has the DNA TGCAGCGTTGAAATGACTAGCGGGGGGCGCACAGATACGCAGTATTTT.

By sample share, this clone is medium-sized. The gene calls are TRBV7-3 and TRBJ2-1; D is ambiguous. Trimming took 5 bases from V and 4 from J, leaving 15 bases between them. The CDR3 extends over 15 amino acids. Germline values: CDR1 SGHTA, CDR2 FQGTGA. The CDR3 loop reads CASSPDPNRYNEQFF. CDR3 bases: TGTGCCAGCAGCCCGGACCCTAATCGGTACAATGAGCAGTTCTTC.

V usage is TRBV30 and J usage is TRBJ1-2; tentatively, D is TRBD1 (5 bases). This CDR3 comprises 16 residues. Per germline, CDR1 GTSNPN and CDR2 SVGIG (reference sequence). Trimming stripped 4 bases from V and 4 bases from J, with 22 bases between. The CDR3 sequence: CAWMAEGQPRSYGYTF. CDR3 bases: TGTGCCTGGATGGCTGAGGGGCAGCCTAGGAGCTATGGCTACACCTTC.

The rearrangement links TRBV5-4 to TRBJ1-4, with a possible D match to TRBD1 (5 bases). The CDR3 runs 14 residues. V was clipped by 2 bases and J by 5 bases, with 10 bases between them. Germline values: CDR1 SGHNT, CDR2 YYREEE (reference sequence). DNA for the CDR3: TGTGCCAGCAGCTTTTCTGGGGGGAATGAAAAACTGTTTTTT. This gives the protein CASSFSGGNEKLFF.

This clone was picked up a small number of times. The chain uses TRBV7-8 and TRBJ2-7, with D hard to call. CDR3 length: 13 residues. V was pared by 2 bases and J by 5 bases, with 10 bases between. Germline V gene lookup returns CDR1 SGHVS and CDR2 FQNEAQ. The CDR3 bases are TGTGCCAGCAGCTTATGGGGTTTCGACGAGCAGTACTTC. Its translation: CASSLWGFDEQYF.

V is TRBV10-3 and J is TRBJ2-1; TRBD2 aligns across 9 bases. Per the germline V gene, CDR1 is ENHRY and CDR2 is SYGVKD. The ends lost 11 bases at V and 4 bases at J; junction bases unmatched: 6. The CDR3 sequence is 13 residues long. CDR3 region: CASLAGDYNEQFF. Written as DNA, the CDR3 is TGTGCCTCGTTAGCGGGGGATTACAATGAGCAGTTCTTC.